These T cell receptor beta chains were read from a single sample in a study of neurological immune-mediated disorders. Each CDR3 protein gets one entry after TCRdb re-called the 5' RACE reads with MiXCR. The sample includes more than 75,000 distinct CDR3 sequences, under 4.5% seen only once; the top ten take 2.5% to 3%. What was sequenced was PBMCs. These receptors all come from a woman aged 45-59 years with multiple sclerosis. Both conserved end residues are part of each CDR3. A D gene is named only where the DNA matches it firmly. Expanded clones are given a class, and other clones once, few, many or no size at all.

j_call: TRBJ2-1; d_call: -; clone_size: many; v_call: TRBV19; cdr3_aa: CASSMSPGPYNEQFF; cdr3_nt: TGTGCCAGTAGTATGAGCCCCGGGCCGTACAATGAGCAGTTCTTC
j_call: TRBJ1-6; d_call: TRBD1; clone_size: many; v_call: TRBV20-1; cdr3_aa: CSARDRRTGGWSPLHF; cdr3_nt: TGCAGTGCTAGAGACCGGAGGACAGGGGGCTGGTCACCCCTCCACTTT
j_call: TRBJ2-2; d_call: -; clone_size: many; v_call: TRBV20-1; cdr3_aa: CSASDRFTGELFF; cdr3_nt: TGCAGTGCTAGTGACAGATTCACCGGGGAGCTGTTTTTT
j_call: TRBJ2-7; d_call: TRBD1; clone_size: many; v_call: TRBV7-2; cdr3_aa: CASSWTGIQFTYEQYF; cdr3_nt: TGTGCCAGCAGCTGGACAGGGATCCAGTTTACCTACGAGCAGTACTTC
j_call: TRBJ2-3; d_call: TRBD2; clone_size: many; v_call: TRBV29-1; cdr3_aa: CSVTGTSGGVDTQYF; cdr3_nt: TGCAGCGTCACCGGGACTAGCGGGGGGGTAGATACGCAGTATTTT
j_call: TRBJ1-5; d_call: -; clone_size: many; v_call: TRBV20-1; cdr3_aa: CSAYSGRNQPQHF; cdr3_nt: TGCAGTGCTTACTCCGGAAGGAATCAGCCCCAGCATTTT
j_call: TRBJ1-2; d_call: -; clone_size: many; v_call: TRBV20-1; cdr3_aa: CSVSSGTLQGYTF; cdr3_nt: TGCAGTGTTAGCTCCGGGACCCTTCAGGGCTACACCTTC
j_call: TRBJ2-4; d_call: TRBD2; clone_size: many; v_call: TRBV12-3/TRBV12-4; cdr3_aa: CASSSSGGRGENIQYF; cdr3_nt: TGTGCCAGCAGCTCTAGCGGGGGAAGGGGGGAAAACATTCAGTACTTC
j_call: TRBJ2-3; d_call: TRBD2; clone_size: many; v_call: TRBV29-1; cdr3_aa: CSSGGETSGGGTQYF; cdr3_nt: TGCAGCTCCGGAGGGGAGACTAGCGGGGGGGGTACGCAGTATTTT
j_call: TRBJ1-2; d_call: -; clone_size: many; v_call: TRBV20-1; cdr3_aa: CSDHRAASYGYTF; cdr3_nt: TGCAGTGACCACAGGGCTGCTTCCTATGGCTACACCTTC
j_call: TRBJ2-2; d_call: -; clone_size: many; v_call: TRBV9; cdr3_aa: CASSVALAKNTGELFF; cdr3_nt: TGTGCCAGCAGCGTAGCTTTGGCGAAAAACACCGGGGAGCTGTTTTTT
j_call: TRBJ2-1; d_call: -; clone_size: many; v_call: TRBV5-4; cdr3_aa: CASSSQGSGNEQFF; cdr3_nt: TGTGCCAGCAGCTCACAGGGTTCGGGGAATGAGCAGTTCTTC
j_call: TRBJ2-7; d_call: TRBD1; clone_size: many; v_call: TRBV5-1; cdr3_aa: CASSLWGTGTYEQYF; cdr3_nt: TGCGCCAGCAGCTTGTGGGGGACAGGAACCTACGAGCAGTACTTC
j_call: TRBJ1-1; d_call: -; clone_size: many; v_call: TRBV20-1; cdr3_aa: CSARDPRGTEAFF; cdr3_nt: TGCAGTGCTAGAGATCCAAGGGGAACTGAAGCTTTCTTT
j_call: TRBJ2-5; d_call: TRBD1; clone_size: -; v_call: TRBV12-5; cdr3_aa: CASGLVLGQGAAYETQYF; cdr3_nt: TGTGCTAGTGGTTTGGTACTTGGACAGGGGGCGGCGTATGAGACCCAGTACTTC
j_call: TRBJ2-1; d_call: TRBD2; clone_size: many; v_call: TRBV12-3/TRBV12-4; cdr3_aa: CASSPGLAEQFF; cdr3_nt: TGTGCCAGCAGCCCGGGACTAGCGGAGCAGTTCTTC
j_call: TRBJ2-7; d_call: -; clone_size: many; v_call: TRBV27; cdr3_aa: CARMRKQGSYEQYF; cdr3_nt: TGTGCCAGGATGCGCAAACAGGGTTCCTACGAGCAGTACTTC